Listed below are T cell receptor beta chains from one sample, sequenced in a study of blood T cell repertoires in COVID-19. The assay was immunoSEQ multiplex PCR, and TCRdb's table has in-frame clones only and misses some. Here the sample spans 200,000 to 300,000 clones, approximately 86% being singletons. The material sequenced was PBMCs or T cells enriched from blood (not recorded which). The receptors come from a woman between 18 and 29 years old who had recovered from COVID-19. The CDR3 runs from the conserved cysteine through the conserved F or W. A D gene is named only where the DNA matches it firmly. Clone sizes are given selectively: once, few, many, or a class where the clone is expanded.

CDR3aa | CDR3nt | j_gene | d_gene | abundance | v_gene
CASSLARSGTPYYEQYF | TGTGCCAGCAGCTTAGCAAGATCCGGGACTCCCTACTACGAGCAGTACTTC | TRBJ2-7 | . | . | TRBV7-6
CASSPIPGQRGTGELFF | TGTGCCAGCAGCCCAATACCGGGACAGCGAGGCACCGGGGAGCTGTTTTTT | TRBJ2-2 | TRBD1 | . | TRBV7-9
CASSSEGQRGSGANVLTF | TGTGCCAGCAGTTCGGAGGGACAGAGGGGCTCTGGGGCCAACGTCCTGACTTTC | TRBJ2-6 | . | . | TRBV28
CASTLDSANYGYTF | TGTGCCAGTACTCTGGACAGCGCTAACTATGGCTACACCTTC | TRBJ1-2 | . | . | TRBV19
CASSLGQGGFF | TGTGCCAGCAGCTTGGGACAGGGTGGGTTCTTC | TRBJ2-1 | TRBD1 | . | TRBV7-9
CASSLWLAGSYNEQFF | TGTGCCAGCAGCTTATGGCTAGCGGGGTCCTACAATGAGCAGTTCTTC | TRBJ2-1 | TRBD2 | few | TRBV7-2
CASSPSHRANYGYTF | TGTGCCAGCAGCCCCTCCCATAGAGCTAACTATGGCTACACCTTC | TRBJ1-2 | . | . | TRBV4-2
CASSTGIYSNQPQHF | TGTGCCAGTAGTACGGGTATCTATAGCAATCAGCCCCAGCATTTT | TRBJ1-5 | . | . | TRBV19
CASSAGTGLRSPLHF | TGTGCCAGCAGTGCCGGGACAGGGCTGCGTTCACCCCTCCACTTT | TRBJ1-6 | TRBD1 | . | TRBV27
CASSRYRGLTYNEQFF | TGTGCCAGCAGCCGGTACAGGGGGCTCACCTACAATGAGCAGTTCTTC | TRBJ2-1 | TRBD1 | . | TRBV28
CEEPTSENGGNEQFF | TGTGAGGAACCGACTAGCGAAAATGGCGGGAATGAGCAGTTCTTC | TRBJ2-1 | TRBD2 | . | TRBV27
CASSVAGTGGNEQFF | TGTGCCAGCAGCGTAGCCGGGACAGGGGGCAATGAGCAGTTCTTC | TRBJ2-1 | TRBD1 | . | TRBV9
CASSLGRYGTGGNQPQHF | TGTGCCAGCAGCTTAGGCCGTTACGGAACAGGGGGCAATCAGCCCCAGCATTTT | TRBJ1-5 | TRBD1 | . | TRBV13
CASSLGAGKYEQYF | TGTGCCAGCAGCTTGGGAGCGGGCAAGTACGAGCAGTACTTC | TRBJ2-7 | . | . | TRBV5-6
CAWSKYRDQPQHF | TGTGCCTGGAGTAAATACAGAGATCAGCCCCAGCATTTT | TRBJ1-5 | . | . | TRBV30
CAWSVAGGTHNEQFF | TGTGCCTGGAGTGTGGCTGGGGGGACCCACAATGAGCAGTTCTTC | TRBJ2-1 | . | . | TRBV30
CASSVRDSKSGEQYF | TGTGCCAGCAGCGTTCGGGACAGTAAATCGGGCGAGCAGTACTTC | TRBJ2-7 | TRBD1 | . | TRBV11-2
CASSLPQGANSPLHF | TGTGCCAGCAGCTTACCCCAGGGGGCAAATTCACCCCTCCACTTT | TRBJ1-6 | TRBD1 | . | TRBV3-1/TRBV3-2
CASSFGGELNIQYF | TGTGCCAGCAGTTTCGGCGGGGAATTAAACATTCAGTACTTC | TRBJ2-4 | . | . | TRBV27
CASSEVHSDTQYF | TGTGCCAGCAGCGAGGTCCATTCGGATACGCAGTATTTT | TRBJ2-3 | . | once | TRBV7-6
CASSPNPGVGNQPQHF | TGTGCCAGCAGTCCTAACCCTGGAGTTGGCAATCAGCCCCAGCATTTT | TRBJ1-5 | . | few | TRBV11-2
CASSSRLAGVKDEQFF | TGTGCCAGCAGCTCCAGACTAGCGGGGGTCAAGGATGAGCAGTTCTTC | TRBJ2-1 | TRBD2 | . | TRBV7-2
CASTIRGSYNEQFF | TGTGCCAGTACGATCAGGGGGTCCTACAATGAGCAGTTCTTC | TRBJ2-1 | TRBD1 | . | TRBV2
CASSGTRGGYEQYF | TGTGCCAGCAGCGGTACTAGGGGGGGCTACGAGCAGTACTTC | TRBJ2-7 | . | . | TRBV7-2
CASSFRSGRLVLDTQYF | TGTGCCAGCAGCTTCCGATCGGGTAGACTAGTCTTAGATACGCAGTATTTT | TRBJ2-3 | . | . | TRBV7-2
CATSNRDTEAFF | TGTGCCACCAGCAACAGGGACACTGAAGCTTTCTTT | TRBJ1-1 | . | . | TRBV15
CASSLSGVGSYGYTF | TGTGCCAGCAGTCTATCCGGGGTAGGGAGCTATGGCTACACCTTC | TRBJ1-2 | . | once | TRBV7-9
CASSVDAGNNYGYTF | TGTGCCAGCAGCGTAGACGCAGGGAACAACTATGGCTACACCTTC | TRBJ1-2 | . | . | TRBV9
CASSSRTSGSYEQYF | TGTGCCAGCAGCTCGAGGACTAGCGGGAGTTACGAGCAGTACTTC | TRBJ2-7 | TRBD2 | . | TRBV7-9
CASSATGSTYEQYF | TGTGCCAGCAGCGCCACAGGGTCCACCTACGAGCAGTACTTC | TRBJ2-7 | . | . | TRBV6-5
CASSINLPVGYTF | TGTGCCAGTAGTATAAACCTACCCGTAGGCTACACCTTC | TRBJ1-2 | . | . | TRBV19
CASSLGLSGYNGYTF | TGTGCCAGCAGCTTGGGTCTATCGGGGTACAATGGCTACACCTTC | TRBJ1-2 | . | few | TRBV5-8
CAWRGDLNTEAFF | TGTGCCTGGAGAGGCGACTTGAACACTGAAGCTTTCTTT | TRBJ1-1 | . | . | TRBV30
CASSGPREQFF | TGTGCCAGCAGCGGCCCGCGGGAGCAGTTCTTC | TRBJ2-1 | . | . | TRBV11-3
CASRVSSGNTIYF | TGTGCCAGCAGGGTTAGTTCTGGAAACACCATATATTTT | TRBJ1-3 | . | . | TRBV7-2
CASSLNRGEETQYF | TGTGCCAGCAGCTTAAACAGGGGAGAAGAGACCCAGTACTTC | TRBJ2-5 | TRBD1 | once | TRBV11-2
CASSPRDRGLVGELFF | TGTGCCAGCAGCCCCCGGGACAGGGGGCTCGTCGGGGAGCTGTTTTTT | TRBJ2-2 | TRBD1 | . | TRBV7-9
CASSALAGGQETQYF | TGTGCCAGCAGCGCACTAGCGGGGGGGCAAGAGACCCAGTACTTC | TRBJ2-5 | TRBD2 | once | TRBV7-9
CASSFKGLAGVTDTQYF | TGTGCCAGCAGTTTTAAGGGACTAGCGGGGGTCACAGATACGCAGTATTTT | TRBJ2-3 | TRBD2 | once | TRBV27
CASSLGLGSSSEQFF | TGTGCCAGCAGTCTGGGACTAGGATCCAGTAGTGAGCAGTTCTTC | TRBJ2-1 | TRBD2 | . | TRBV27
CASSFRQGAPGELFF | TGTGCCAGCAGCTTTCGACAGGGGGCCCCCGGGGAGCTGTTTTTT | TRBJ2-2 | TRBD1 | . | TRBV11-3
CASSFSGIGETQYF | TGTGCCAGCAGCTTCTCGGGGATCGGGGAGACCCAGTACTTC | TRBJ2-5 | . | . | TRBV5-4
CASSKPPTVSSNQPQHF | TGTGCCAGCAGCAAACCCCCGACAGTATCCTCCAATCAGCCCCAGCATTTT | TRBJ1-5 | . | . | TRBV21-1
CASSVAGGSDGYTF | TGTGCCAGCAGCGTAGCAGGGGGCTCGGATGGCTACACCTTC | TRBJ1-2 | TRBD1 | . | TRBV9
CAWSLYQGTGELFF | TGTGCCTGGAGTCTGTACCAGGGTACCGGGGAGCTGTTTTTT | TRBJ2-2 | . | . | TRBV30
CASSLRRENTEAFF | TGTGCCAGCAGCTTGAGGAGGGAGAACACTGAAGCTTTCTTT | TRBJ1-1 | . | . | TRBV5-4
CASSFNSGAGELFF | TGTGCCAGCAGTTTTAATAGCGGAGCCGGGGAGCTGTTTTTT | TRBJ2-2 | . | once | TRBV6-5
CASSSLRTYNEQFF | TGTGCCAGCAGTTCTCTCCGTACCTACAATGAGCAGTTCTTC | TRBJ2-1 | . | . | TRBV5-6
CASSLLRASGYTF | TGTGCCAGCAGTTTGCTCAGGGCTTCGGGCTACACCTTC | TRBJ1-2 | . | . | TRBV12-3/TRBV12-4
CASSTSGTGTTQYF | TGTGCCAGTAGTACCTCCGGGACAGGGACGACCCAGTACTTC | TRBJ2-5 | TRBD1 | . | TRBV19
CASGPWQSGANVLTF | TGTGCCAGCGGGCCTTGGCAGTCTGGAGCCAACGTCCTGACTTTC | TRBJ2-6 | . | once | TRBV27
CASSSPGTGANVLTF | TGTGCCAGCAGTTCCCCGGGGACTGGGGCCAACGTCCTGACTTTC | TRBJ2-6 | . | . | TRBV28
CASSNRGSGNTIYF | TGTGCCAGTAGTAACAGGGGCTCTGGAAACACCATATATTTT | TRBJ1-3 | TRBD1 | few | TRBV19
CASSPTGVGHQETQYF | TGTGCCAGCAGCCCTACAGGGGTGGGACACCAAGAGACCCAGTACTTC | TRBJ2-5 | TRBD1 | . | TRBV3-1/TRBV3-2
CASSQAREAKNIQYF | TGTGCCAGCAGTCAAGCGAGAGAGGCCAAAAACATTCAGTACTTC | TRBJ2-4 | . | . | TRBV2
CASSIASGGDQETQYF | TGTGCCAGTAGTATAGCTAGCGGGGGGGACCAAGAGACCCAGTACTTC | TRBJ2-5 | TRBD2 | . | TRBV19
CASSPKLNTGGRSNYGYTF | TGTGCCAGCAGCCCCAAGTTAAATACAGGGGGGAGATCTAACTATGGCTACACCTTC | TRBJ1-2 | TRBD1 | . | TRBV7-2
CASSQTGLDFAYEQYF | TGTGCCAGCAGCCAAACCGGGCTGGACTTCGCCTACGAGCAGTACTTC | TRBJ2-7 | . | . | TRBV5-6
CASSLYSIQTLRQFF | TGTGCCAGCAGTTTATACAGCATCCAGACCTTGCGACAGTTCTTC | TRBJ2-1 | . | once | TRBV27
CASSQKQGVGGYTF | TGCGCCAGCAGCCAAAAACAGGGGGTGGGTGGCTACACCTTC | TRBJ1-2 | TRBD1 | . | TRBV4-1